This T cell receptor (beta chain) was sequenced during a study of cytomegalovirus exposure and HLA in healthy donors. PCR used 60 Vbeta primers and 13 Jbeta primers. Produced via immunoSEQ multiplex PCR; TCRdb's table is partial and in-frame only. This sample has 270,000 or so clones, with 75% to 90% found just once. Trimming shortened V by 4 bases and J by 1 base, and 7 bases separated the two germline ends. CDR1 is SGHNT, CDR2 YENEEA, per germline. The CDR3 extends over 13 amino acids. This receptor was taken from a man aged 35-49 years in good health and CMV-seropositive. Sequencing used PBMCs. The chain links TRBV11-3 to TRBJ1-1; tentative D call: TRBD1 (5 bases). CDR3 sequence (DNA): TGTGCCAGCAGCTCCGACAGGAACACTGAAGCTTTCTTT. It translates to CASSSDRNTEAFF. The variable domain in full, completed from reference TRBV11-3 and TRBJ1-1, reads EAGVVQSPRYKIIEKKQPVAFWCNPISGHNTLYWYLQNLGQGPELLIRYENEEAVDDSQLPKDRFSAERLKGVDSTLKIQPAELGDSAVYLCASSSDRNTEAFFGQGTRLTVV.